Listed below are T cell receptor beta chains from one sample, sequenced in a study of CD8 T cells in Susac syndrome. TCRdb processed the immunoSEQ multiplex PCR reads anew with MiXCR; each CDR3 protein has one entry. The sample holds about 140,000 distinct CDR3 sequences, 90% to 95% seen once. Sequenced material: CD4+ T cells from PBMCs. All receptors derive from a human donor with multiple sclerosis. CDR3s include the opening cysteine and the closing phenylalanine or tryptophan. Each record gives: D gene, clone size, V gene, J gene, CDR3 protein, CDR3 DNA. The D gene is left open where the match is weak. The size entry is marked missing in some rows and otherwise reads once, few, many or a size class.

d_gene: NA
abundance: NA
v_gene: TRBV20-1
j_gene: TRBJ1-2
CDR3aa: CSARRGRDRGYTF
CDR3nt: TGCAGTGCTAGACGGGGGCGGGATAGAGGCTACACCTTC

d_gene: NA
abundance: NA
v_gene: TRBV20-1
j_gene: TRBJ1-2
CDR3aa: CSAPEGTANYGYTF
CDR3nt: TGCAGTGCTCCAGAGGGGACGGCTAACTATGGCTACACCTTC

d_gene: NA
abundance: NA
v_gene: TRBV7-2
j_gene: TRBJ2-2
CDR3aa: CASRNRDSLSTGELFF
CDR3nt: TGTGCCAGCAGGAACCGGGACTCCTTATCCACCGGGGAGCTGTTTTTT

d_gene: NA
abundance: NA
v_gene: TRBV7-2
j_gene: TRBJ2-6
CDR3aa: CASSLVSGAGANVLTF
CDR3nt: TGTGCCAGCAGCTTAGTGTCGGGGGCCGGGGCCAACGTCCTGACTTTC

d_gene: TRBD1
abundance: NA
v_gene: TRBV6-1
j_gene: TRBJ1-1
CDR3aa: CASSPYHLGQGWTEAFF
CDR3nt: TGTGCCAGCAGTCCCTATCACCTAGGACAGGGTTGGACTGAAGCTTTCTTT

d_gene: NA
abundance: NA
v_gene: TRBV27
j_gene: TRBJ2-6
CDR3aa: CASSSRPWVQTSGANVLTF
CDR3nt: TGTGCCAGCAGTTCTAGACCCTGGGTACAAACTTCTGGGGCCAACGTCCTGACTTTC

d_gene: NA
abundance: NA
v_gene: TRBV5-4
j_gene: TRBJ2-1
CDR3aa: CASSLATAAYNEQFF
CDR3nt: TGTGCCAGCAGCTTGGCCACGGCAGCCTACAATGAGCAGTTCTTC

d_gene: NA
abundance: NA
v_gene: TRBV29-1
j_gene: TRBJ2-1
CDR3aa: CSVQVLINEQFF
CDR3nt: TGCAGCGTTCAGGTCCTCATCAATGAGCAGTTCTTC

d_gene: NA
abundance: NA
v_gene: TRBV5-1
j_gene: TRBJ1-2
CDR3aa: CASSLDGGYGYTF
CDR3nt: TGCGCCAGCAGCTTGGATGGCGGGTATGGCTACACCTTC

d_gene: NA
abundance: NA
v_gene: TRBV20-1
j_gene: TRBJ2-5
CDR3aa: CSASGDFRETQYF
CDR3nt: TGCAGTGCTAGTGGGGACTTCCGGGAGACCCAGTACTTC

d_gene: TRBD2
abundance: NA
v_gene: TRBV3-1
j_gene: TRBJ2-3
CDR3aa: CASSLRGLAGASTDTQYF
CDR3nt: TGTGCCAGCAGCCTAAGGGGCCTAGCGGGGGCCAGCACAGATACGCAGTATTTT

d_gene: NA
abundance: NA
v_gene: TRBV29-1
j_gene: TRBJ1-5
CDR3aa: CSVGGGQGQPQHF
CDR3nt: TGCAGCGTTGGTGGGGGGCAGGGCCAGCCCCAGCATTTT

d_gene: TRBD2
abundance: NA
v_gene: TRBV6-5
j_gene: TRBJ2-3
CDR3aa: CASTYSGSSTDTQYF
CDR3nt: TGTGCCAGCACCTATAGCGGGAGCAGTACAGATACGCAGTATTTT

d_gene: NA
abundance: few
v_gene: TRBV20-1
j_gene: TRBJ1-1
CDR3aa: CSARVYRVLNTEAFF
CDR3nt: TGCAGTGCTAGAGTGTACAGGGTTTTGAACACTGAAGCTTTCTTT

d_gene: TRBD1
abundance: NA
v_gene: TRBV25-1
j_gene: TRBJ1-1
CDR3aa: CASSETGQGNTEAFF
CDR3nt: TGTGCCAGCAGTGAGACGGGACAGGGGAACACTGAAGCTTTCTTT

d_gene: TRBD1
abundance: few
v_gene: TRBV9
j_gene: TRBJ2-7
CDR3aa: CASSSQGAYEQYF
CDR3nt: TGTGCCAGCAGCTCACAGGGGGCCTACGAGCAGTACTTC

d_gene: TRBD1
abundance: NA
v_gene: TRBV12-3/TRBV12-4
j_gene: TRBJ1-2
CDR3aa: CASSLGQGWGIYGYTF
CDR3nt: TGTGCCAGCAGTTTGGGACAGGGGTGGGGTATCTATGGCTACACCTTC

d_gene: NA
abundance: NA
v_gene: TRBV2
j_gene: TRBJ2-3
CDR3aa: CASSLPYKTDTQYF
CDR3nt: TGTGCCAGCAGCCTCCCTTATAAAACAGATACGCAGTATTTT

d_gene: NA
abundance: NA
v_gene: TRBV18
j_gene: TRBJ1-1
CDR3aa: CASSHDRLNTEAFF
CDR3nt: TGTGCCAGCTCGCACGACAGGCTGAACACTGAAGCTTTCTTT

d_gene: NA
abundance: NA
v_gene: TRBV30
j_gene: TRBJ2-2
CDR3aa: CACPLGANTGDLFF
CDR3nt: TGTGCCTGCCCTTTGGGGGCGAACACCGGGGATCTGTTTTTT

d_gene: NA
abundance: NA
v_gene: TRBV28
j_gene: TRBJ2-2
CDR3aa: CASSFASHTGELFF
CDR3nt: TGTGCCAGCAGTTTTGCTAGTCACACCGGGGAGCTGTTTTTT

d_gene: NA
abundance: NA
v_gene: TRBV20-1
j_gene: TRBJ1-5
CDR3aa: CSARLLGQLSNQPQHF
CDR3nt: TGCAGTGCTAGACTCCTTGGGCAGCTTAGCAATCAGCCCCAGCATTTT

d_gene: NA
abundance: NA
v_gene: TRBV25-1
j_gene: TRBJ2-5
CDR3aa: CASSELRGAREETQYF
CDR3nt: TGTGCCAGCAGTGAATTAAGGGGGGCGCGGGAAGAGACCCAGTACTTC

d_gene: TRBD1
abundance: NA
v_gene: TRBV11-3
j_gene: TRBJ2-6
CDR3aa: CPRQGALTF
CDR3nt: TGTCCCCGACAGGGCGCCCTGACTTTC

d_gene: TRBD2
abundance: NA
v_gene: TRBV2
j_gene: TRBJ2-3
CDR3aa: CASTPSGMGDTQYF
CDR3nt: TGTGCCAGCACTCCCAGCGGGATGGGAGATACGCAGTATTTT

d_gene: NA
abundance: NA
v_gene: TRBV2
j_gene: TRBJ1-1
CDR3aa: CASITIGRTEAFF
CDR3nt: TGTGCCAGCATCACCATAGGGAGAACTGAAGCTTTCTTT

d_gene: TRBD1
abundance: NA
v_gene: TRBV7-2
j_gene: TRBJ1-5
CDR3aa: CASSLQGTVSNQPQHF
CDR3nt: TGTGCCAGCAGCTTACAAGGGACAGTTAGCAATCAGCCCCAGCATTTT

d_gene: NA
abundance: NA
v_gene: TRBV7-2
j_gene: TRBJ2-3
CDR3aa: CASTPRGYSTDTQYF
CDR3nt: TGTGCCAGCACCCCACGCGGGTACTCCACAGATACGCAGTATTTT

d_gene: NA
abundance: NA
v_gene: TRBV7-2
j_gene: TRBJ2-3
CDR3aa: CASSLEGAADTQYF
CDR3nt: TGTGCCAGCAGCTTAGAAGGGGCCGCAGATACGCAGTATTTT

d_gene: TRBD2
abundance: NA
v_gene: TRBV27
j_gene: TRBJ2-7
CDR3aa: CASSSGLRAGGHEQYF
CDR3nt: TGTGCCAGCAGTTCGGGACTAAGAGCGGGAGGCCACGAGCAGTACTTC

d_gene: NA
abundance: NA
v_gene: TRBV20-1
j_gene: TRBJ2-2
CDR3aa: CSARERGIANTGELFF
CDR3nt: TGCAGTGCTAGAGAGCGAGGAATCGCGAACACCGGGGAGCTGTTTTTT

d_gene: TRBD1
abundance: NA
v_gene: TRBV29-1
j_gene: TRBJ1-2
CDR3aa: CSVEKTGGYGYTF
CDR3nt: TGCAGCGTTGAGAAAACAGGGGGTTATGGCTACACCTTC

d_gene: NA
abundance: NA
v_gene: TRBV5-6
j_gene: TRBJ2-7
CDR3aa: CASSLITIQGDEQYF
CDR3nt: TGTGCCAGCAGCTTGATAACAATCCAGGGCGACGAGCAGTACTTC

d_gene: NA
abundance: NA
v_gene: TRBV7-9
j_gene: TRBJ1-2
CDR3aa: CASSLDVLGSYGYTF
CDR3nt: TGTGCCAGCAGCTTAGATGTCCTAGGGAGCTATGGCTACACCTTC

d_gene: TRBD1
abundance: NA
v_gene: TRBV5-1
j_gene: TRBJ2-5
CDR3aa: CASSSPGQVQETQYF
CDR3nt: TGCGCCAGCAGCTCCCCCGGACAGGTCCAAGAGACCCAGTACTTC

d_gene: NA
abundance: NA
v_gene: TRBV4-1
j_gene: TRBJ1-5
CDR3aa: CASSQVGGTGRLTQHF
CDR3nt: TGCGCCAGCAGCCAAGTTGGAGGGACCGGTCGTTTAACCCAGCATTTT

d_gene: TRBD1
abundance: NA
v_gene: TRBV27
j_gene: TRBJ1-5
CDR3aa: CASSFLGQGSQPQHF
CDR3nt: TGTGCCAGCAGTTTCCTCGGACAGGGAAGTCAGCCCCAGCATTTT

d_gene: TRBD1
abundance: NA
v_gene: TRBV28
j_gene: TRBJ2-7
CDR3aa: CASTPPGQSYEQYF
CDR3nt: TGTGCCAGCACCCCCCCGGGACAGTCCTACGAGCAGTACTTC

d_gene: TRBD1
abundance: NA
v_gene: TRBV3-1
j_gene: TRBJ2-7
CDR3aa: CASSRTGFSYEQYF
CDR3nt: TGTGCCAGCAGCCGGACAGGGTTCTCCTACGAGCAGTACTTC

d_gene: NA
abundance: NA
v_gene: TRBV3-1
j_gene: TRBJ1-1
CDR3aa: CASSPGGGAAFF
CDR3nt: TGTGCCAGCAGCCCCGGTGGGGGCGCAGCTTTCTTT

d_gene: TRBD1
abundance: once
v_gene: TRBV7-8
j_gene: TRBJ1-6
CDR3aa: CASSGDRGRFVSPLHF
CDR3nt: TGTGCCAGCAGCGGGGACAGGGGGCGGTTTGTTTCACCCCTCCACTTT

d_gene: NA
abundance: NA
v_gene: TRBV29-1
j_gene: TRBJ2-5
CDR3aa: CSVRQGSLDQETQYF
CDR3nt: TGCAGCGTCCGGCAGGGGAGTTTGGACCAAGAGACCCAGTACTTC

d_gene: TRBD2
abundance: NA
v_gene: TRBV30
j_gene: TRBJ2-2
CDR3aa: CAWSTSGGTGELFF
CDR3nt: TGTGCCTGGAGTACTAGCGGGGGGACCGGGGAGCTGTTTTTT

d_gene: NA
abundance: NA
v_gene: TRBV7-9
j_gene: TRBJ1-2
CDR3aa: CASSRTDFTTF
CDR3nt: TGTGCCAGCAGCAGAACGGACTTCACCACCTTC

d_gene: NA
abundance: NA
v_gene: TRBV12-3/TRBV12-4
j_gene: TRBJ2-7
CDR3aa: CASSPRSEQYF
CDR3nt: TGTGCCAGCAGTCCGCGAAGCGAGCAGTACTTC